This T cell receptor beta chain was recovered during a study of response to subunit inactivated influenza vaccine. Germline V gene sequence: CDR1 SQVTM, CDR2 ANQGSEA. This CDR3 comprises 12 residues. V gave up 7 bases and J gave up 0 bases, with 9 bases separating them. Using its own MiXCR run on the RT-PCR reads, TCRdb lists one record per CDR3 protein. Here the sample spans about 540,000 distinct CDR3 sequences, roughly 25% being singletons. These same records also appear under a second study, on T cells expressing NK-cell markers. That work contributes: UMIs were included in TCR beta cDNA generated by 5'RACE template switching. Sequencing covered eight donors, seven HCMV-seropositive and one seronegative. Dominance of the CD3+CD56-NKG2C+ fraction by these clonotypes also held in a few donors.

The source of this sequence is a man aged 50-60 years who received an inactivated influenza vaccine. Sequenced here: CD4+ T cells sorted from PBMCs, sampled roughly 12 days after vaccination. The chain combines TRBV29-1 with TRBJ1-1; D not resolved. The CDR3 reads CSAFDMNTEAFF. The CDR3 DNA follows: TGCAGCGCCTTTGACATGAACACTGAAGCTTTCTTT.